This T cell receptor beta chain was sequenced for a study of blood T cell repertoires in COVID-19. Study summary: In each case, the material was cDNA or gDNA derived from T cells, B-cell-depleted T cells, or PBMCs.

Participant ages covered about 18 to 100 years across about two dozen US areas. The recovered donors of Cohort 3 showed two negative PCRs, clearance, or symptom resolution. In its sample, this clone was seen once. The V and J ends lost 2 bases and 1 base respectively, with 6 bases between them. The CDR3 length is 14 residues. Germline-derived CDR1 and CDR2 are SGHVS and FNYEAQ. Methods used by the authors: How many nucleated cells were present was estimated from reference gene primer amplification. Data came from immunoSEQ multiplex PCR; TCRdb stores just in-frame clones and leaves some out. The V and J calls and clone size come from that table; D and trimming were worked out from the DNA. The profile shows about 180,000 clones, more than 75% of them singletons.

V gene TRBV7-6 combines with J gene TRBJ1-3; possibly TRBD1 for D (5 bases). Sequenced material: PBMCs or T cells enriched from blood (not recorded which). This clonotype was obtained from a woman aged 45-59 years who had recovered from COVID-19. CDR3 residues: CASSLPGSGNTIYF. CDR3 nucleotides: TGTGCCAGCAGCTTACCAGGGTCTGGAAACACCATATATTTT.